The 7 T cell receptor beta chains below all came from one sample that was sequenced in a study of T cells in Graves' hyperthyroidism and ophthalmopathy. Amplification of TCR beta CDR3 regions used RNA as the template. In the first-round RT-PCR of the TCR CDR3, the HTBI primer set was used. TCRdb used MiXCR to reprocess the multiplex PCR reads, holding one entry per CDR3 protein. This table has approximately 600,000 distinct CDR3 sequences, about 15% appearing once. Sequenced: blood. Receptors were obtained from a woman under 40 with Graves' hyperthyroidism that later progressed to Graves' ophthalmopathy.

The chain joins TRBV18 to TRBJ2-7; 9 positions agree with TRBD1. This CDR3 is built from 14 residues. After removal of 4 bases from V and 2 bases from J, the junction contained 3 bases not matched to a gene. Germline-derived CDR1 and CDR2 are KGHSH and LQKENI. The CDR3 sequence is CASSLQGAPYEQYF. CDR3 nucleotide sequence: TGTGCCAGCTCACTACAGGGGGCCCCCTACGAGCAGTACTTC.

In regard to this clonotype: At one of its ends the junction is not consistent with the germline gene, which may arise from a read error. This chain joins TRBV10-3 and TRBJ2-1; TRBD2 aligns across 13 bases. This CDR3 is 19 amino acids long. Germline CDR1 is ENHRY and CDR2 is SYGVKD. CDR3 protein: CAISESGLAGAGSYNDQCF. The CDR3 DNA reads TGTGCCATCAGTGAGTCAGGACTAGCGGGAGCGGGGTCCTACAATGATCAGTGCTTC.

This clonotype was counted ten times or more. The rearrangement links TRBV12-3 or TRBV12-4 to TRBJ1-2, with D perhaps matching TRBD1 (6 bases). The CDR3 has 15 residues. Trimming removed 3 bases at V and 4 bases at J, with 15 bases between. CDR3 region: CASSLGDTETYGYTF. The CDR3 DNA is TGTGCCAGCAGTTTGGGGGACACAGAGACCTATGGCTACACCTTC.

This clonotype occurred many times. The chain couples TRBV7-8 to TRBJ2-5, with 7 bases matching TRBD1. CDR3 length equals 16 residues. Germline V CDR1 and CDR2: SGHVS, FQNEAQ. The J segment lost 4 bases and the V segment lost 2 bases, leaving 10 bases of the junction unmatched. The CDR3 loop reads CASSLPTGVGRETQYF. The CDR3 nucleotides read TGTGCCAGCAGCTTACCAACAGGGGTGGGTAGAGAGACCCAGTACTTC.

The chain joins TRBV18 to TRBJ2-3, with 8 bases identical to TRBD2. After removal of 3 bases from V and 6 bases from J, the junction contained 11 bases not matched to a gene. Germline lookup yields CDR1 KGHSH and CDR2 LQKENI. The CDR3 is 16 residues long. The CDR3 sequence: CASSPLGLGDIDTQYF. The DNA of the CDR3 is TGTGCCAGCTCACCTTTGGGACTAGGGGATATTGATACGCAGTATTTT.

This clonotype was observed many times. J is TRBJ2-7 and V is TRBV6-1; no firm D call. The CDR3 loop spans 13 amino acids. The ends were cut back, 5 bases at V and 3 bases at J, with 11 bases in the middle. Germline assignment: CDR1 MNHNS and CDR2 SASEGT. The CDR3 spells CASSRQDGYEQYF. CDR3 coding DNA: TGTGCCAGCAGTCGTCAGGACGGCTACGAGCAGTACTTC.

About this clonotype: A read error is possible here, since a much larger clone lies one base away. This chain connects TRBV6-1 to TRBJ1-1, with a weak D call TRBD1 (5 bases). Between the trimmed V and J ends, which lost 1 base and 11 bases, there was a span of 11 bases. The length of the CDR3 is 12 residues. Germline V CDR1 and CDR2: MNHNS, SASEGT. CDR3 nucleotides: TGTGCCAGCAGTGAAGGGGGCTCGAAGGCTTTCTTT. This encodes CASSEGGSKAFF.